This TCR beta chain was identified during a study of cytomegalovirus exposure and HLA in healthy donors. The study's findings and limits: Rates of TCR association differed by HLA locus in a later analysis, with DRB1 highest and HLA-C lowest. Reports indicated that the classifier achieved high specificity and sensitivity in diagnosing cytomegalovirus status.

J gave up 2 bases and V 3 bases, and 7 bases lay outside the gene matches. The CDR3 has 16 amino acids. The V gene's germline CDR1 is MGHRA and CDR2 YSYEKL. The PCR made use of 60 Vbeta and 13 Jbeta primers. The method was immunoSEQ multiplex PCR; TCRdb's version includes in-frame clones alone and lacks a portion of them. Of around 200,000 clones listed, approximately 83% are singletons. This clone came up a few times. What it binds is unknown. This receptor was obtained from a woman aged 45-59 years in good health and CMV-seropositive. Material: PBMCs. The chain links TRBV4-1 to TRBJ1-1; 9 positions match TRBD1. CDR3 sequence (DNA): TGCGCCAGCAGCCAGGGGACAGGGCGTATCAACACTGAAGCTTTCTTT. Translation gives CASSQGTGRINTEAFF.